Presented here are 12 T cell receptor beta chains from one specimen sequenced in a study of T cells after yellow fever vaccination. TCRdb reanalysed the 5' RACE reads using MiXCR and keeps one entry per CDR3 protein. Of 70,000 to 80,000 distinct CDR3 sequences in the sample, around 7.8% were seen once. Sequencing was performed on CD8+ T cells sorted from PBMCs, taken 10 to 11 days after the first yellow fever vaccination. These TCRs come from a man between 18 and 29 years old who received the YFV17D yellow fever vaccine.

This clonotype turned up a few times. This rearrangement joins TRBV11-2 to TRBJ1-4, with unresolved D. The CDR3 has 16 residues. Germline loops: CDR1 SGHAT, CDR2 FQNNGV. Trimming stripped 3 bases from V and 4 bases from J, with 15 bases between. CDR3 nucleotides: TGTGCCAGCAGCTTGACCGGGAGAACCTTTAATGAAAAACTGTTTTTT. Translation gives CASSLTGRTFNEKLFF.

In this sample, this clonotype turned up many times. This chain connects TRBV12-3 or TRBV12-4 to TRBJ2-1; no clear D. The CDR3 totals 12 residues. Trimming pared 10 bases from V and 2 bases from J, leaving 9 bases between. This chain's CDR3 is CAILGPYNEQFF. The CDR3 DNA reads TGTGCCATTCTAGGGCCCTACAATGAGCAGTTCTTC.

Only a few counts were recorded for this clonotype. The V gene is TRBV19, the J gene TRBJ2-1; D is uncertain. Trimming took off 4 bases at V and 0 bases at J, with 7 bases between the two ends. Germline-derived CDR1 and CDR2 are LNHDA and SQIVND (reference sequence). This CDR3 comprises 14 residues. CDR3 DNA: TGTGCCAGTAGTAAACAGAGCTCCTACAATGAGCAGTTCTTC. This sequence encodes CASSKQSSYNEQFF.

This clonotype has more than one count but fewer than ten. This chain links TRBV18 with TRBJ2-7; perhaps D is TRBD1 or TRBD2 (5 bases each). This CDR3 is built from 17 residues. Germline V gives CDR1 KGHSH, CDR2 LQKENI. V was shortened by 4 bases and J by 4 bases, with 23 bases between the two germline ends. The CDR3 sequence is CASSLPGTEGERYEQYV. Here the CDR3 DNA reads TGTGCCAGCTCACTACCGGGCACAGAAGGGGAGAGATACGAGCAGTACGTC.

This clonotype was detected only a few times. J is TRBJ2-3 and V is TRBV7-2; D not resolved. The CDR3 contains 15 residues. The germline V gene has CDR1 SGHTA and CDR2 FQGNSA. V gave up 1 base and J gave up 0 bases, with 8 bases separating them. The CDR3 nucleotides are TGTGCCAGCAGCTTAGTTTACGGTAGCACAGATACGCAGTATTTT. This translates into CASSLVYGSTDTQYF.

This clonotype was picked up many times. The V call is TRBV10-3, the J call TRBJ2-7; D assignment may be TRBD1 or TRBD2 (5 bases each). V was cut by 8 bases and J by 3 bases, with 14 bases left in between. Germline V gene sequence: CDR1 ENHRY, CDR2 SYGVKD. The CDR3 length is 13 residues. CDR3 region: CAIEGTTYYEQYF. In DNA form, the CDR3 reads TGTGCCATCGAAGGGACCACCTACTACGAGCAGTACTTC.

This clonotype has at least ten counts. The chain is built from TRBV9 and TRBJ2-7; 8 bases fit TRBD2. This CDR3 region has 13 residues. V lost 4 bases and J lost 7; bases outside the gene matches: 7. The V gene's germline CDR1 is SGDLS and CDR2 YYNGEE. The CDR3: CASSFGGGSEQYF. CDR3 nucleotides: TGTGCCAGCAGCTTCGGGGGGGGCTCGGAGCAGTACTTC. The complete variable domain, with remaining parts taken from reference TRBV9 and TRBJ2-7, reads DSGVTQTPKHLITATGQRVTLRCSPRSGDLSVYWYQQSLDQGLQFLIQYYNGEERAKGNILERFSAQQFPDLHSELNLSSLELGDSALYFCASSFGGGSEQYFGPGTRLTVT.

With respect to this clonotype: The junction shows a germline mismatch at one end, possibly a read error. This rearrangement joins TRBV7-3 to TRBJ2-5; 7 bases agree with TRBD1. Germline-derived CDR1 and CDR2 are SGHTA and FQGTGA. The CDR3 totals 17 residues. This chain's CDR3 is CASSLGARTGVMENQYF. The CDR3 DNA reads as TGTGCCAGCAGCTTAGGTGCTCGGACAGGCGTTATGGAGAACCAGTACTTC.

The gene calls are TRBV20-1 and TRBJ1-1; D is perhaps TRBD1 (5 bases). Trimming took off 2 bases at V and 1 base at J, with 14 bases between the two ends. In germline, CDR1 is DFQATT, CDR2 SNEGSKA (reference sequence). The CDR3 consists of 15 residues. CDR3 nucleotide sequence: TGCAGTGCTAGATCTGGGGCGCGGGGGAACACTGAAGCTTTCTTT. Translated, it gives CSARSGARGNTEAFF.

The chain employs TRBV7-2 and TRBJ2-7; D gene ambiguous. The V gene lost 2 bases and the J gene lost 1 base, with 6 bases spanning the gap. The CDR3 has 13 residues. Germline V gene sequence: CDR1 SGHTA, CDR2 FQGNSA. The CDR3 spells CASSLSPSYEQYV. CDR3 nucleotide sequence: TGTGCCAGCAGCTTATCTCCTTCCTACGAGCAGTACGTC.

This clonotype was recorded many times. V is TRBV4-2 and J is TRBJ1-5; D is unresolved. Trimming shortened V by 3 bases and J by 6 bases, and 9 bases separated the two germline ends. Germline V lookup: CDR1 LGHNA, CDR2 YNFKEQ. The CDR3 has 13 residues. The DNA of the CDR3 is TGTGCCAGCAGCCATTCCCCGGGTCAGCCCCAGCATTTT. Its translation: CASSHSPGQPQHF.

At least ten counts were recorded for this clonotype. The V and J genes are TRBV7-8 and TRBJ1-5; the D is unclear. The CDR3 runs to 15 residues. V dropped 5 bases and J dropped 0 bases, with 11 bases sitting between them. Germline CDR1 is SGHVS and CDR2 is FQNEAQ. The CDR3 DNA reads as TGTGCCAGCAGCGTCCGGTCTCTTAGCAATCAGCCCCAGCATTTT. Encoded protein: CASSVRSLSNQPQHF.